The clone carrying this T cell receptor beta chain was detected a few times. Antigen: not known. A sample-barcoded 5' primer and a J-beta primer mix were used in a second PCR of roughly 7 to 11 cycles. TCRdb re-derived calls from the 5' RACE reads in MiXCR, one entry per CDR3 protein. This table has about 1.8 million distinct CDR3 sequences, 49% appearing once. The germline V gene encodes CDR1 LNHNV and CDR2 YYDKDF (reference sequence). With 5 bases clipped from V and 1 base from J, the junction kept 5 bases outside the gene matches. CDR3 length equals 17 residues. This specimen comes from a study of blood T cells in healthy people across ages. The study, taken as a whole, reports: Conclusively comparing naive with antigen-experienced cells was impossible with unsorted PBMCs.

Per sample, at least 5 micrograms of total RNA were extracted. The chain carries TRBV15 and TRBJ2-5, with 15 positions matching TRBD2. The receptor's source is a woman aged 40 to 50 in good health. The sequencing sample was made of blood. The CDR3 nucleotides read TGTGCCACCAGCGTCGGGACTAGCGGGGGGTTCCAAGAGACCCAGTACTTC. It specifies CATSVGTSGGFQETQYF.